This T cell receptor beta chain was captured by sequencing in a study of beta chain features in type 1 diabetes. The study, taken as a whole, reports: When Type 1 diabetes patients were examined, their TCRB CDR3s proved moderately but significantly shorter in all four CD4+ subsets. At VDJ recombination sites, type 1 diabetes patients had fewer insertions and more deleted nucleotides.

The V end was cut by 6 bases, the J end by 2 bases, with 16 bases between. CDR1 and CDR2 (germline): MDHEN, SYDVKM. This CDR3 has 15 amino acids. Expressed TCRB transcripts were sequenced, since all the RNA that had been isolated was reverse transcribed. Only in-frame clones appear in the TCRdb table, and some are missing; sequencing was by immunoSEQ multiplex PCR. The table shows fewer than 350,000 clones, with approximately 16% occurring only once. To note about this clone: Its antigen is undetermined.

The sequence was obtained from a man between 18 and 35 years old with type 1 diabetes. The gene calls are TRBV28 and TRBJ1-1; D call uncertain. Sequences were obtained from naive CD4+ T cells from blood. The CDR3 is CASRPRQTENTEAFF. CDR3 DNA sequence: TGTGCCAGCAGACCCAGACAAACAGAAAACACTGAAGCTTTCTTT.